This TCR beta chain was captured in a study of cytomegalovirus exposure and HLA in healthy donors. Turning to the study itself: A subsequent analysis stated that the 120 or so validation repertoires were run on the same platform as the approximately 700 first-cohort repertoires. General observations from the study: In vitro confirmation showed three CMV-associated chains to be CMV antigen specific. Most TCR sequences were seen very rarely across donors, but some public TCRs occurred in many.

This clone has only one observation. Its cognate antigen is unknown. Produced via immunoSEQ multiplex PCR; TCRdb's table is partial and in-frame only. The data contain approximately 230,000 clones, roughly 90% of them singletons. The CDR3 length is 14 residues. Trimming at V came to 4 bases and at J to 10 bases, leaving 7 bases not matched to a gene. Germline V gene sequence: CDR1 MNHNS, CDR2 SASEGT. The donors were in the approximately 120-subject validation cohort; that cohort was separate from the roughly 700-subject first cohort. This sequence was found in a man younger than 35 in good health and CMV-seropositive. The specimen sequenced was PBMCs. The rearrangement joins TRBV6-1 to TRBJ1-1; 12 bases are shared with TRBD1. The CDR3 DNA is TGTGCCAGCAGTGGCCGGGACAGGGGGCGCCCAGCTTTCTTT. Encoded protein: CASSGRDRGRPAFF.